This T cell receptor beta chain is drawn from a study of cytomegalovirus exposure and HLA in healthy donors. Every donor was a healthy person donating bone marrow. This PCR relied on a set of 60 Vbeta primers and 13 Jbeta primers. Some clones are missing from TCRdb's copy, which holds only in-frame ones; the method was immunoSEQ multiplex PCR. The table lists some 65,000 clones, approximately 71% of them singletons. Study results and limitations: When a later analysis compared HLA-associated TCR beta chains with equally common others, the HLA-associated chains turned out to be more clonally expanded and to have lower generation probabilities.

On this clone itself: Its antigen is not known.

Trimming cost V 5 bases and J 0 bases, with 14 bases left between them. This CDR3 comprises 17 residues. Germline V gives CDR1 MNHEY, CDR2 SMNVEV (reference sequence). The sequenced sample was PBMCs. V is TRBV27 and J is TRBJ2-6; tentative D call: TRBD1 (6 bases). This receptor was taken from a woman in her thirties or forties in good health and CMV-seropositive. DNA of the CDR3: TGTGCCAGCAGTGATTGGACAGCCCGCTCTGGGGCCAACGTCCTGACTTTC. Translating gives CASSDWTARSGANVLTF. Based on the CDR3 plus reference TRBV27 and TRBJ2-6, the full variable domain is EAQVTQNPRYLITVTGKKLTVTCSQNMNHEYMSWYRQDPGLGLRQIYYSMNVEVTDKGDVPEGYKVSRKEKRNFPLILESPSPNQTSLYFCASSDWTARSGANVLTFGAGSRLTVL.